A single sample gave rise to the 24 T cell receptor beta chains below, sequenced in a study of blood T cell repertoires in COVID-19. Clones were read by immunoSEQ multiplex PCR, and TCRdb kept only the in-frame ones, dropping some. The sample has around 160,000 clones; 80% to 90% are singletons. Sequenced material: peripheral blood. These receptors all stem from a human donor in a cohort sampled during active COVID-19.

V is TRBV3-1 (or the pseudogene TRBV3-2) and J is TRBJ1-3, with unresolved D. There are 14 residues in the CDR3. Deletions cut 4 bases from V and 4 bases from J, with 11 bases between. Per the germline V gene, CDR1 is LGHDT and CDR2 is YNNKEL (reference sequence). CDR3 bases: TGTGCCAGCAGCCGAGCGGAGGGAGGAAACACCATATATTTT. Protein product: CASSRAEGGNTIYF.

V is TRBV28 and J is TRBJ2-5, with 9 bases matching TRBD1. Germline loops: CDR1 MDHEN, CDR2 SYDVKM. The CDR3 sequence is 14 residues long. The ends lost 7 bases at V and 5 bases at J; junction bases unmatched: 8. The CDR3 reads CASTRDRVKETQYF. The CDR3 nucleotides read TGTGCCAGCACCCGGGACAGGGTGAAGGAGACCCAGTACTTC.

This clone appeared once. The gene calls are TRBV6-2 or TRBV6-3 and TRBJ1-2; 8 positions agree with TRBD1. The CDR3 is 13 residues long. Germline CDR1 MNHEY, CDR2 SVGEGT. J gave up 6 bases and V 4 bases, and 4 bases lay outside the gene matches. The CDR3 is CASSFSGGHGYTF. The CDR3 DNA follows: TGTGCCAGCAGTTTCTCAGGGGGCCATGGCTACACCTTC.

A single count supports this clone. The chain couples TRBV18 to TRBJ2-7; 8 nucleotides align to TRBD1. Looked up from germline, CDR1 is KGHSH and CDR2 is LQKENI. The CDR3 spans 16 residues. V gave up 2 bases and J gave up 2 bases; unmatched junction bases: 8. The DNA of the CDR3 is TGTGCCAGCTCACCATCCGGACAGGGATTCACCTACGAGCAGTACTTC. Protein sequence: CASSPSGQGFTYEQYF. Looking up the rest from reference TRBV18 and TRBJ2-7 gives the full variable domain: NAGVMQNPRHLVRRRGQEARLRCSPMKGHSHVYWYRQLPEEGLKFMVYLQKENIIDESGMPKERFSAEFPKEGPSILRIQQVVRGDSAAYFCASSPSGQGFTYEQYFGPGTRLTVT.

V is TRBV25-1 and J is TRBJ2-7; 9 bases fit TRBD2. The CDR3 is made up of 17 amino acids. Per germline, CDR1 MGHDK and CDR2 SYGVNS. The junction had 12 bases not matched to a gene; V was cut back by 4 bases and J by 2 bases. The CDR3 nucleotides read TGTGCCAGCAGTGGCCCTCGGCCGACTAGCGGAACCTACGAGCAGTACTTC. This codes for CASSGPRPTSGTYEQYF.

The chain employs TRBV5-1 and TRBJ2-5, with a tentative D call TRBD2 (6 bases). Germline V gene sequence: CDR1 SGHRS, CDR2 YFSETQ. V was shortened by 4 bases and J by 1 base, with 11 bases between the two germline ends. There are 14 residues in the CDR3. The CDR3 sequence: CASSPGSTQETQYF. The CDR3 DNA is TGCGCCAGCAGCCCCGGGAGTACCCAAGAGACCCAGTACTTC.

The V call is TRBV4-1, the J call TRBJ1-2; the D gene is possibly TRBD1 (5 bases). The germline V gene has CDR1 MGHRA and CDR2 YSYEKL. The CDR3 runs 12 residues. V was cut by 5 bases and J by 10 bases, with 14 bases left in between. The CDR3 coding sequence is TGCGCCAGCAGCTCTTTGACCAGGGACTACACCTTC. This sequence encodes CASSSLTRDYTF.

The CDR3 nucleotides are TGTGCCAGCAGCACCGGGACAGCCTATAATTCACCCCTCCACTTT. It codes for CASSTGTAYNSPLHF. The chain carries TRBV7-8 and TRBJ1-6, with 7 nucleotides matching TRBD1. Germline V lookup: CDR1 SGHVS, CDR2 FQNEAQ. The CDR3 has 15 residues. V lost 5 bases and J lost 2; bases outside the gene matches: 3.

This rearrangement joins TRBV18 to TRBJ1-6, with 10 bases fitting TRBD1. Germline lookup yields CDR1 KGHSH and CDR2 LQKENI. After removal of 3 bases from V and 7 bases from J, the junction contained 6 bases not matched to a gene. The CDR3 covers 16 residues. The CDR3 DNA sequence: TGTGCCAGCTCACCCGTGGGACAGGGGAAAAATTCACCCCTCCACTTT. Encoded protein: CASSPVGQGKNSPLHF.

This clone was counted many times. The rearrangement links TRBV5-1 to TRBJ1-2, with D possibly matching TRBD1 (5 bases). The CDR3 is 15 residues long. V lost 4 bases to trimming and J lost 4 bases, with 17 bases between them. Germline assignment: CDR1 SGHRS and CDR2 YFSETQ. CDR3 residues: CASSASPTVSYGYTF. The CDR3 DNA sequence: TGCGCCAGCAGCGCTTCCCCGACAGTCTCCTATGGCTACACCTTC.

The chain employs TRBV7-3 and TRBJ2-3; 8 bases fit TRBD2. Germline V CDR1 and CDR2: SGHTA, FQGTGA. The CDR3 consists of 17 residues. V gave up 5 bases and J gave up 2 bases; unmatched junction bases: 12. As DNA, the CDR3 is TGTGCCAGCAGCCCCCGAGGTGCGGGGGGTGTCACAGATACGCAGTATTTT. Residues: CASSPRGAGGVTDTQYF.

The chain is built from TRBV20-1 and TRBJ1-3, with D tentatively TRBD1 (5 bases). This CDR3 has 13 residues. Trimming left V 3 bases short and J 4 bases short, with 10 bases between. From germline, CDR1 is DFQATT and CDR2 SNEGSKA (reference sequence). The CDR3 sequence is CSASVGVGNTIYF. DNA of the CDR3: TGCAGTGCTAGTGTAGGGGTCGGAAACACCATATATTTT.

The CDR3 region is CATSRGGQQNGYTF. In DNA, the CDR3 is TGTGCCACCTCACGCGGGGGACAACAAAATGGCTACACCTTC. V usage is TRBV6-5 and J usage is TRBJ1-2; maybe TRBD1 (6 bases). The CDR3 is made up of 14 amino acids. Per germline, CDR1 MNHEY and CDR2 SVGAGI. The V end lost 10 bases, the J end lost 6 bases, and 21 bases lay between the germline ends.

V gene TRBV27 combines with J gene TRBJ2-7, with D possibly being TRBD1 (6 bases). This CDR3 has 13 residues. Trimming removed 5 bases from V and 5 bases from J, with 13 bases in between. CDR1 and CDR2 from the germline V gene are MNHEY and SMNVEV (reference sequence). CDR3: CASSPQGSDEQYF. As DNA, the CDR3 is TGTGCCAGCAGTCCACAGGGATCCGACGAGCAGTACTTC.

This chain connects TRBV7-9 to TRBJ2-2; D not certain. The CDR3 spans 17 residues. Germline CDR1 is SEHNR and CDR2 is FQNEAQ (reference sequence). Trimming pared 4 bases from V and 0 bases from J, leaving 15 bases between. This CDR3 reads CASSSTHLVANTGELFF. Written as DNA, the CDR3 is TGTGCCAGCAGCTCTACCCACTTAGTCGCGAACACCGGGGAGCTGTTTTTT.

This rearrangement joins TRBV6-2 or TRBV6-3 to TRBJ1-1, with D unresolved. This CDR3 spans 15 amino acids. V lost 2 bases to trimming and J lost 1 base, with 11 bases between them. CDR1 is MNHEY, CDR2 SVGEGT, per germline. This chain's CDR3 is CASSYGRSRNTEAFF. The CDR3 nucleotides read TGTGCCAGCAGTTACGGCCGGAGCAGGAACACTGAAGCTTTCTTT.

The chain combines TRBV5-1 with TRBJ2-1, with 8 bases that match TRBD2. Germline CDR1 and CDR2: SGHRS and YFSETQ. The CDR3 sequence is 15 residues long. V was clipped by 0 bases and J by 3 bases; unmatched bases: 2. The CDR3 here is CASSLAAGDYNEQFF. As DNA, the CDR3 is TGCGCCAGCAGCTTGGCAGCGGGGGACTACAATGAGCAGTTCTTC. The full variable domain, rest sourced from reference TRBV5-1 and TRBJ2-1, is KAGVTQTPRYLIKTRGQQVTLSCSPISGHRSVSWYQQTPGQGLQFLFEYFSETQRNKGNFPGRFSGRQFSNSRSEMNVSTLELGDSALYLCASSLAAGDYNEQFFGPGTRLTVL.

V is TRBV5-1 and J is TRBJ1-1; 8 bases match TRBD1. This CDR3 comprises 14 residues. Germline V gene sequence: CDR1 SGHRS, CDR2 YFSETQ. The J segment lost 7 bases and the V segment lost 0 bases, leaving 5 bases of the junction unmatched. The CDR3 loop reads CASSLGQGTGEAFF. In nucleotides, the CDR3 is TGCGCCAGCAGCTTGGGACAGGGGACGGGTGAAGCTTTCTTT.

The V and J genes are TRBV4-2 and TRBJ1-6, with 11 bases matching TRBD1. The germline gives CDR1 LGHNA, CDR2 YNFKEQ. The V and J ends lost 2 bases and 12 bases, in that order; junction bases with no gene match: 3. This CDR3 is 14 amino acids long. The CDR3 nucleotides read TGTGCCAGCAGCCAAAAAGGGACAGGGGGACCCCTCCACTTT. Protein sequence: CASSQKGTGGPLHF.

V usage is TRBV11-2 and J usage is TRBJ2-3, with D tentatively TRBD2 (5 bases). Germline lookup yields CDR1 SGHAT and CDR2 FQNNGV. There are 15 residues in the CDR3. Deletions cut 1 base from V and 0 bases from J, with 8 bases between. The CDR3 coding sequence is TGTGCCAGCAGCTTAGCCAGGACTAGCACAGATACGCAGTATTTT. Amino acid sequence: CASSLARTSTDTQYF.

This clone appeared once. V is TRBV18 and J is TRBJ1-2; 9 positions match TRBD1. The CDR3 is made up of 15 amino acids. Per the germline V gene, CDR1 is KGHSH and CDR2 is LQKENI. J was trimmed by 2 bases and V by 4 bases; bases with no gene match: 5. The CDR3 spells CASSLQGAPNYGYTF. CDR3 bases: TGTGCCAGCTCACTACAGGGGGCCCCCAACTATGGCTACACCTTC.

The table lists this clone with a few counts. The V gene is TRBV6-2 or TRBV6-3, the J gene TRBJ1-2; D call uncertain. The CDR3 consists of 12 residues. V lost 5 bases to trimming and J lost 4 bases, with 8 bases between them. The germline CDR1 and CDR2 sequences are MNHEY and SVGEGT. The CDR3 here is CASSRGPYGYTF. The CDR3 DNA reads TGTGCCAGCAGTCGCGGGCCCTATGGCTACACCTTC.

The chain is built from TRBV19 and TRBJ1-5, with TRBD1 as a possible D gene (6 bases). Germline CDR1 LNHDA, CDR2 SQIVND (reference sequence). CDR3 length: 14 residues. The germline V and J ends were trimmed by 3 bases and 2 bases, with 8 bases remaining between them. CDR3 DNA sequence: TGTGCCAGTAGTATCCCAGGGGGCAATCAGCCCCAGCATTTT. As protein: CASSIPGGNQPQHF. Combining the CDR3 with reference TRBV19 and TRBJ1-5 gives the whole variable domain DGGITQSPKYLFRKEGQNVTLSCEQNLNHDAMYWYRQDPGQGLRLIYYSQIVNDFQKGDIAEGYSVSREKKESFPLTVTSAQKNPTAFYLCASSIPGGNQPQHFGDGTRLSIL.

The CDR3 sequence: CAWSSPGGQGQPQHF. The DNA for the CDR3 is TGTGCCTGGAGTTCCCCCGGGGGACAGGGTCAGCCCCAGCATTTT. The rearrangement links TRBV30 to TRBJ1-5; 9 nucleotides agree with TRBD1. V was pared by 2 bases and J by 6 bases, with 8 bases of the junction left unmatched. The CDR3 covers 15 residues. Germline V CDR1 and CDR2: GTSNPN, SVGIG (reference sequence).